This T cell receptor beta chain is drawn from a study of immune evolution from preneoplasia to lung adenocarcinoma. Between about 2014 and 2018, patients underwent resection in Japan or China. Only in-frame clones appear in the TCRdb table, and some are missing; sequencing was by immunoSEQ multiplex PCR. The sample has approximately 4,300 clones; about 80% are singletons. The CDR3 loop spans 14 amino acids. Germline V gene lookup returns CDR1 SQVTM and CDR2 ANQGSEA. V lost 6 bases and J 5 bases, leaving 19 bases between the germline ends. Sequenced: FFPE normal lung tissue adjacent to the tumor. The origin of this receptor is a person aged 45-69 years with lung adenocarcinoma. The chain links TRBV29-1 to TRBJ1-1; TRBD1 might be the D (6 bases). The CDR3 DNA reads TGCAGCGTACAATCGACAGGTCTAGGGACTGAAGCTTTCTTT. Amino acids: CSVQSTGLGTEAFF.